This TCR beta chain appears in the sequencing data of a study of control samples from healthy donors and cancer patients. Assay used: immunoSEQ multiplex PCR; TCRdb lists only in-frame clones, some missing. The table shows approximately 150,000 clones, with roughly 95% occurring only once. Trimming shortened V by 4 bases and J by 2 bases, and 6 bases separated the two germline ends. There are 12 residues in the CDR3. Looked up from germline, CDR1 is MGHDK and CDR2 is SYGVNS. The chain employs TRBV25-1 and TRBJ2-7; D ambiguous. The sequence came from a woman in her 30s in good health. Material for sequencing was blood. The CDR3 DNA sequence: TGTGCCAGCAGTGGTCCTCCCTACGAGCAGTACTTC. Translation: CASSGPPYEQYF.